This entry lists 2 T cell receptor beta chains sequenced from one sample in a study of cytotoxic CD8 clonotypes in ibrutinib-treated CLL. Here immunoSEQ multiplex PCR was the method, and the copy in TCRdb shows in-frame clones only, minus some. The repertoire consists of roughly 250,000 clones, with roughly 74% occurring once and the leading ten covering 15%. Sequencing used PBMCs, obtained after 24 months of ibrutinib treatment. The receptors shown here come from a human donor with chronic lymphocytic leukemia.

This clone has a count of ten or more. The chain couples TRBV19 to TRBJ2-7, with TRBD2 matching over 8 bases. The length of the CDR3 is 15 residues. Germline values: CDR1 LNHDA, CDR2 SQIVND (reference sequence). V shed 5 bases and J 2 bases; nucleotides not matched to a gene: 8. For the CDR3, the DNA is TGTGCCAGTAGTCCGACTAGCGACCTTACCTACGAGCAGTACTTC. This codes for CASSPTSDLTYEQYF. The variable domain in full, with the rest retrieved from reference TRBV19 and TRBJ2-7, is DGGITQSPKYLFRKEGQNVTLSCEQNLNHDAMYWYRQDPGQGLRLIYYSQIVNDFQKGDIAEGYSVSREKKESFPLTVTSAQKNPTAFYLCASSPTSDLTYEQYFGPGTRLTVT.

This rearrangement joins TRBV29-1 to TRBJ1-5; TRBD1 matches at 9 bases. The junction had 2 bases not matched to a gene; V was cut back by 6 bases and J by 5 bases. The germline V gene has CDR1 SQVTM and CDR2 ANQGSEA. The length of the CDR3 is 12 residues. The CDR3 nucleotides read TGCAGCGTCCGGACAGGGGATCAGCCCCAGCATTTT. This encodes CSVRTGDQPQHF.